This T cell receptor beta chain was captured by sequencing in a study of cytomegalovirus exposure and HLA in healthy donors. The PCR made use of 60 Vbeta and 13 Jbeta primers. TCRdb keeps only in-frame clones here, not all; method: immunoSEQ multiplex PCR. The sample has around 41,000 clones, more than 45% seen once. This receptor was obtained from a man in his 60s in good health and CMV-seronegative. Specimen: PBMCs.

The CDR3 DNA sequence: TGTGCCAGCAGCTCCTACGGGATGAGCGGCTACACCTTC. Protein product: CASSSYGMSGYTF. The chain joins TRBV7-8 to TRBJ1-2, with D unclear. CDR1 and CDR2 (germline): SGHVS, FQNEAQ. This CDR3 has 13 amino acids. The V and J ends lost 4 bases and 8 bases respectively, with 14 bases between them.